A single sample is the source of the 26 T cell receptor beta chains below, sequenced in a study of T cells in Graves' hyperthyroidism and ophthalmopathy. From RNA transcripts, TCR beta CDR3 regions were amplified. HTBI primers drove first-round RT-PCR of the TCR CDR3. One entry per CDR3 protein, called by TCRdb with MiXCR from the multiplex PCR reads. Of about 570,000 distinct CDR3 sequences listed, 40% to 55% are singletons. The sample taken for sequencing was peripheral blood or thyroid tissue (not recorded which). The receptors stem from an adult woman with Graves' disease, either hyperthyroidism or ophthalmopathy (not recorded which).

This clonotype occurred many times. This chain connects TRBV9 to TRBJ1-4; D unclear. CDR1 is SGDLS, CDR2 YYNGEE, per germline. The germline V and J ends were trimmed by 4 bases and 0 bases, with 10 bases remaining between them. There are 15 residues in the CDR3. The CDR3 reads CASSLGSATNEKLFF. The CDR3 nucleotides are TGTGCCAGCAGCTTGGGGAGCGCAACTAATGAAAAACTGTTTTTT.

This clonotype was observed a handful of times. As the CDR3 is not closed by the conserved phenylalanine or tryptophan, this likely results from a read error. This chain joins TRBV5-6 and TRBJ2-7; D call uncertain. The CDR3 contains 15 residues. V was clipped by 1 base and J by 3 bases, with 14 bases between them. CDR1 and CDR2 from the germline V gene are SGHDT and YYEEEE. The CDR3 DNA is TGTGCCAGCAGCTTGACTCAGGAGCCCCTCTACGAGCAGTACCTC. Encoded protein: CASSLTQEPLYEQYL.

This chain uses TRBV2 with TRBJ2-6, with D perhaps matching TRBD2 (6 bases). Germline CDR1 SNHLY, CDR2 FYNNEI. The length of the CDR3 is 18 residues. The V end was cut by 7 bases, the J end by 0 bases, with 19 bases between. DNA for the CDR3: TGTGCCAGCACGGGCGGGGCAGGGCCCAGCTCTGGGGCCAACGTCCTGACTTTC. It codes for CASTGGAGPSSGANVLTF.

In this sample, this clonotype turned up a few times. This chain links TRBV2 with TRBJ1-1, with D perhaps TRBD1 (5 bases). V lost 2 bases to trimming and J lost 4 bases, with 5 bases between them. The CDR3 is 12 residues long. Germline V lookup: CDR1 SNHLY, CDR2 FYNNEI. The CDR3 spells CASSEQGTEAFF. The CDR3 DNA sequence: TGTGCCAGCAGTGAACAGGGCACTGAAGCTTTCTTT.

This clonotype has just a few counts. The rearrangement joins TRBV7-4 to TRBJ1-5, with D uncertain. The V end lost 1 base, the J end lost 7 bases, and 8 bases lay between the germline ends. There are 13 residues in the CDR3. CDR1 and CDR2 (germline): SGHVT, SQSDAQ. The CDR3 sequence is CASSLGSEQPQHF. The CDR3 DNA sequence: TGTGCCAGCAGCTTAGGCTCTGAACAGCCCCAGCATTTT.

The rearrangement uses TRBV29-1 and TRBJ2-7; TRBD2 agrees at 12 bases. The J segment lost 1 base and the V segment lost 2 bases, leaving 6 bases of the junction unmatched. The germline gives CDR1 SQVTM, CDR2 ANQGSEA. This CDR3 has 16 amino acids. The CDR3 region is CSVEFSGTSGSYEQYF. The CDR3 region has the DNA TGCAGCGTTGAATTTTCCGGGACTAGCGGGTCCTACGAGCAGTACTTC.

This chain connects TRBV5-1 to TRBJ2-7; 10 bases agree with TRBD2. The CDR3 length is 14 residues. Germline lookup yields CDR1 SGHRS and CDR2 YFSETQ. The V gene end was trimmed by 6 bases and the J gene end by 3 bases; junction bases not matched to a gene: 6. The CDR3 region is CASTRRLAGYEQYF. The CDR3 coding sequence is TGCGCCAGCACTAGGAGACTAGCGGGCTACGAGCAGTACTTC.

About this clonotype: A read error may explain this, as a much larger clone is one base away. Here the CDR3 reads CASSWDGRHTETFF. The CDR3, as DNA: TGTGCCAGCAGTTGGGACGGAAGGCACACTGAAACTTTCTTT. This chain uses TRBV6-1 with TRBJ1-1; D perhaps matches TRBD1 (5 bases). The CDR3 loop spans 14 amino acids. Per germline, CDR1 MNHNS and CDR2 SASEGT.

The chain employs TRBV7-2 and TRBJ1-2; D perhaps matches TRBD1 (5 bases). Trimming pared 1 base from V and 2 bases from J, leaving 17 bases between. CDR1 SGHTA and CDR2 FQGNSA come from the germline V gene. There are 17 residues in the CDR3. CDR3 coding DNA: TGTGCCAGCAGCTTAGATGGGACGGCGGACGTGAACTATGGCTACACCTTC. This codes for CASSLDGTADVNYGYTF. The variable domain in full, completed from reference TRBV7-2 and TRBJ1-2, reads GAGVSQSPSNKVTEKGKDVELRCDPISGHTALYWYRQSLGQGLEFLIYFQGNSAPDKSGLPSDRFSAERTGGSVSTLTIQRTQQEDSAVYLCASSLDGTADVNYGYTFGSGTRLTVV.

This clonotype was seen once. V gene TRBV15 combines with J gene TRBJ2-5; 12 bases line up with TRBD2. Germline V CDR1 and CDR2: LNHNV, YYDKDF (reference sequence). The V gene end was trimmed by 4 bases and the J gene end by 1 base; junction bases not matched to a gene: 7. The CDR3 spans 17 residues. For the CDR3, the DNA is TGTGCCACCAGCAAAGGACTAGCGGGGAAATTCCAAGAGACCCAGTACTTC. Protein product: CATSKGLAGKFQETQYF.

The chain links TRBV20-1 to TRBJ2-5; D is uncertain. Germline V CDR1 and CDR2: DFQATT, SNEGSKA (reference sequence). The V gene lost 0 bases and the J gene lost 5 bases, with 19 bases spanning the gap. The CDR3 runs 16 residues. The CDR3 nucleotides read TGCAGTGCTAGAGATCGTGGGCAGGTAGGGCAGGAGACCCAGTACTTC. Encoded protein: CSARDRGQVGQETQYF.

This clonotype came up many times. This rearrangement joins TRBV6-5 to TRBJ1-1; unclear D gene. The CDR3 runs 13 residues. In germline, CDR1 is MNHEY, CDR2 SVGAGI. Deletions cut 7 bases from V and 4 bases from J, with 13 bases between. The DNA for the CDR3 is TGTGCCAGCACCCAAGAGGTGGGCACTGAAGCTTTCTTT. As protein: CASTQEVGTEAFF.

The CDR3 loop is CASSPDGANSPLHF. The DNA of the CDR3 is TGTGCCAGCAGCCCCGACGGTGCCAATTCACCCCTCCACTTT. The gene calls are TRBV7-2 and TRBJ1-6; no reliable D call. V was clipped by 5 bases and J by 7 bases, with 12 bases between them. Looked up from germline, CDR1 is SGHTA and CDR2 is FQGNSA. The CDR3 covers 14 residues. Full variable domain (missing parts from reference TRBV7-2 and TRBJ1-6): GAGVSQSPSNKVTEKGKDVELRCDPISGHTALYWYRQSLGQGLEFLIYFQGNSAPDKSGLPSDRFSAERTGGSVSTLTIQRTQQEDSAVYLCASSPDGANSPLHFGNGTRLTVT.

There are many counts of this clonotype. This chain joins TRBV6-5 and TRBJ1-5; tentative D call: TRBD1 (6 bases). Germline V gives CDR1 MNHEY, CDR2 SVGAGI. The V and J ends lost 6 bases and 5 bases respectively, with 11 bases between them. The CDR3 is 13 amino acids. The CDR3 nucleotides read TGTGCCAGCAGGCCAGGGGCCTATCAGCCCCAGCATTTT. This sequence encodes CASRPGAYQPQHF.

As concerns this clonotype: This CDR3 is missing its conserved last phenylalanine or tryptophan, likely due to a read error. The chain is built from TRBV27 and TRBJ1-5, with D unclear. CDR1 MNHEY and CDR2 SMNVEV come from the germline V gene (reference sequence). The CDR3 is 11 amino acids. V was clipped by 5 bases and J by 11 bases, with 10 bases between them. Here the CDR3 reads CASSDLNSQHS. CDR3 bases: TGTGCCAGCAGTGATTTGAACTCCCAGCATTCT.

This clonotype was recorded at least ten times. This sequence joins TRBV2 and TRBJ2-2, with TRBD2 identical over 10 bases. There are 15 residues in the CDR3. V was clipped by 2 bases and J by 3 bases; unmatched bases: 0. Germline V gene sequence: CDR1 SNHLY, CDR2 FYNNEI. This CDR3 reads CASSELAGDTGELFF. The CDR3 DNA reads as TGTGCCAGCAGTGAACTAGCGGGAGACACCGGGGAGCTGTTTTTT.

The CDR3 is CASSNLVGTDTQYF. The CDR3 DNA is TGTGCCAGCAGCAACCTGGTCGGCACAGATACGCAGTATTTT. The chain recombines TRBV7-2 with TRBJ2-3, with D unresolved. Germline V gene sequence: CDR1 SGHTA, CDR2 FQGNSA. The CDR3 spans 14 residues. The V end lost 5 bases, the J end lost 1 base, and 10 bases lay between the germline ends.

This clonotype was counted between two and nine times. V is TRBV29-1 and J is TRBJ1-1; the D is unclear. The CDR3 length is 15 residues. Germline V gene lookup returns CDR1 SQVTM and CDR2 ANQGSEA. V was clipped by 4 bases and J by 0 bases, with 15 bases between them. Written as DNA, the CDR3 is TGCAGCGTTGCCGGACCGCCTTGGGTGAACACTGAAGCTTTCTTT. Its protein is CSVAGPPWVNTEAFF. The full variable domain, rest sourced from reference TRBV29-1 and TRBJ1-1, is SAVISQKPSRDICQRGTSLTIQCQVDSQVTMMFWYRQQPGQSLTLIATANQGSEATYESGFVIDKFPISRPNLTFSTLTVSNMSPEDSSIYLCSVAGPPWVNTEAFFGQGTRLTVV.

In this sample, this clonotype turned up many times. This chain links TRBV10-3 with TRBJ1-6; no clear D gene. Germline V lookup: CDR1 ENHRY, CDR2 SYGVKD. The V end lost 4 bases, the J end lost 7 bases, and 11 bases lay between the germline ends. The CDR3 is 14 amino acids. The CDR3 reads CAISGGFSNSPLHF. CDR3 sequence (DNA): TGTGCCATCAGTGGGGGATTCTCGAATTCACCCCTCCACTTT.

This CDR3 reads CSAPSTDSLWTEAFF. The CDR3 bases are TGCAGTGCCCCATCGACTGACTCGTTGTGGACTGAAGCTTTCTTT. The chain couples TRBV20-1 to TRBJ1-1; D is unclear. V lost 6 bases, J lost 5 bases, and 22 bases lay in between. The CDR3 covers 15 residues. CDR1 is DFQATT and CDR2 is SNEGSKA in the germline V gene (reference sequence).

This clonotype has a count of ten or more. The chain carries TRBV5-4 and TRBJ2-7; possibly TRBD2 for D (5 bases). CDR3 length: 12 amino acids. Trimming cost V 6 bases and J 5 bases, with 12 bases left between them. Looked up from germline, CDR1 is SGHNT and CDR2 is YYREEE (reference sequence). This CDR3 is CASKMWRDEQYF. The CDR3, as DNA: TGTGCCAGCAAGATGTGGCGGGACGAGCAGTACTTC.

This clonotype was seen ten or more times. V is TRBV4-1 and J is TRBJ2-7; 12 bases match TRBD2. V gave up 4 bases and J gave up 3 bases; unmatched junction bases: 7. The CDR3 has 16 amino acids. The germline CDR1 and CDR2 sequences are MGHRA and YSYEKL. The CDR3 nucleotides read TGCGCCAGCAGCCCGCCGACTAGCGGGAGTTTCTACGAGCAGTACTTC. It specifies CASSPPTSGSFYEQYF.

This clonotype was found a few times. This chain uses TRBV25-1 with TRBJ2-2, with 9 positions matching TRBD2. CDR1 and CDR2 from the germline V gene are MGHDK and SYGVNS. This CDR3 has 17 residues. V dropped 1 base and J dropped 5; count of bases not matched to a gene: 8. Written as DNA, the CDR3 is TGTGCCAGCAGTGAATTAGGGCTAGCGGGAACGACCGGGGAGCTGTTTTTT. Amino acids: CASSELGLAGTTGELFF.

This clonotype has just one count. The rearrangement links TRBV12-3 or TRBV12-4 to TRBJ1-5; D is unclear. V was pared by 1 base and J by 7 bases, with 11 bases between. The CDR3 is 14 amino acids. As DNA, the CDR3 is TGTGCCAGCAGTTTAGGGGGTTCAAGACAGCCCCAGCATTTT. Translated: CASSLGGSRQPQHF.

The chain has TRBV2 and TRBJ1-1; possibly TRBD1 for D (5 bases). V gave up 4 bases and J gave up 9 bases, with 12 bases separating them. Germline CDR1 and CDR2: SNHLY and FYNNEI. The CDR3 extends over 12 amino acids. The CDR3, as DNA: TGTGCCAGCAGTGCAGGGTCGGCAAAAGCTTTCTTT. Translating gives CASSAGSAKAFF.

At least ten counts were recorded for this clonotype. The gene calls are TRBV24-1 and TRBJ1-5; D is ambiguous. The V gene's germline CDR1 is KGHDR and CDR2 SFDVKD. CDR3 length equals 12 residues. V dropped 9 bases and J dropped 6 bases, with 11 bases sitting between them. The CDR3 nucleotides read TGTGCCACCGGACGGTGCGGTCAGCCCCAGCATTTT. Protein product: CATGRCGQPQHF.